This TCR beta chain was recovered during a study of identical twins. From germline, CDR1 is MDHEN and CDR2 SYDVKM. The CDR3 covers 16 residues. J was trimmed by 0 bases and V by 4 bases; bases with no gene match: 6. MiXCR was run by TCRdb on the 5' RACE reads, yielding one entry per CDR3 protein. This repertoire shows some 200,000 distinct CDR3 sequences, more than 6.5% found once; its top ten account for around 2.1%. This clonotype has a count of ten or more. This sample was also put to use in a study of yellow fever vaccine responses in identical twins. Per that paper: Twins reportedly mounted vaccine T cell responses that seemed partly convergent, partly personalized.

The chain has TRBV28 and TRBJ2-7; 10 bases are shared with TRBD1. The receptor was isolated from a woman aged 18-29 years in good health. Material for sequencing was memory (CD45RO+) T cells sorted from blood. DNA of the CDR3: TGTGCCAGCAGTTCCCCAGGGGACAGGGGCTCCTACGAGCAGTACTTC. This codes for CASSSPGDRGSYEQYF.